This entry features one T cell receptor (beta chain) sequence. Those patients picked for sequencing had displayed CD8+CD57+ cell expansion on flow cytometry. Germline CDR1 reads DFQATT; CDR2 reads SNEGSKA (reference sequence). There are 15 residues in the CDR3. V lost 2 bases to trimming and J lost 0 bases; unmatched junction nucleotides: 4. Template material for TCR beta VDJ and CDR3 profiling consisted of genomic DNA. TCRdb re-analysed the reads in MiXCR, keeping a single row per CDR3 protein. The sample has approximately 300,000 distinct CDR3 sequences, 45% to 65% seen once. This sample is part of a study of CD8+CD57+ T cells in acquired aplastic anemia. Study details: On average, sorted CD4+ and CD8+ cells gave roughly 3 ug of DNA.

The sequenced sample consisted of sorted CD4+, CD8+, or CD8+CD57+ T cells (not recorded which) from PBMCs. The receptor was isolated from a human donor with aplastic anemia. The chain recombines TRBV20-1 with TRBJ2-7; 10 bases align to TRBD2. The CDR3 loop reads CSARLAGATSYEQYF. Here the CDR3 DNA reads TGCAGTGCTAGACTAGCGGGAGCTACCTCCTACGAGCAGTACTTC.